The source of this TCR beta chain is a study of blood T cell repertoires in COVID-19. About the study: COVID-19 samples from acute and convalescent phases originated in the United States, Italy and Spain. PBMCs, B-cell-depleted T cells, or T cells were the source of the cDNA or gDNA that made up the material.

Original handling: For nucleated cells, counts were estimated from reference gene primer amplification. The repertoire was sequenced with immunoSEQ multiplex PCR; TCRdb's copy has only in-frame clones and lacks some. The V and J calls and clone size are taken from that table; D and trimming were inferred from the DNA. The sample includes around 250,000 clones, approximately 86% of them seen just once. This clone was recorded once. This CDR3 contains 14 residues. Deletions cut 5 bases from V and 1 base from J, with 6 bases between. Germline V gene lookup returns CDR1 MNHNS and CDR2 SASEGT. The rearrangement uses TRBV6-1 and TRBJ2-6; D remains ambiguous. The sequence was collected from a woman in her 70s with active or convalescent COVID-19. Sequencing was carried out using peripheral blood. For the CDR3, the DNA is TGTGCCAGCAGTTTCGGTTCTGGGGCCAACGTCCTGACTTTC. As protein: CASSFGSGANVLTF.